A selection of T cell receptor beta chains follows, all from one sample in a study of blood T cell repertoires in COVID-19. Using immunoSEQ multiplex PCR, the repertoire was profiled, and TCRdb retains in-frame clones only, with some absent. Of 250,000 or so clones listed, 80% to 90% are singletons. Material: peripheral blood. These receptors were obtained from a middle-aged woman who had recovered from COVID-19. Both conserved end residues are part of each CDR3. The D gene is left open where the match is weak. Some rows mark clone size as missing; the rest say once, few, many or name a class of expanded clone.

d_call	clone_size	j_call	v_call	cdr3_length	cdr3_aa	cdr3_nt
TRBD2	NA	TRBJ2-1	TRBV7-9	19	CASSFRGGLAGGSYNEQFF	TGTGCCAGCAGCTTTAGGGGCGGACTAGCGGGAGGTTCCTACAATGAGCAGTTCTTC
NA	NA	TRBJ1-2	TRBV18	13	CASSPDRFHGYTF	TGTGCCAGCTCACCAGACAGGTTTCATGGCTACACCTTC
TRBD2	NA	TRBJ2-2	TRBV5-5	17	CASSSLSGLISGGELFF	TGTGCCAGCAGCTCCCTTAGCGGGTTGATATCCGGTGGGGAGCTGTTTTTT
NA	NA	TRBJ2-7	TRBV30	11	CAWRDIYEQYF	TGTGCCTGGAGGGACATCTACGAGCAGTACTTC
TRBD2	few	TRBJ2-1	TRBV9	12	CASGTSGYEQFF	TGTGCCAGCGGGACTAGTGGCTATGAGCAGTTCTTC
TRBD2	NA	TRBJ2-5	TRBV7-2	15	CASSLGSGGWETQYF	TGTGCCAGCAGCTTAGGTTCGGGAGGGTGGGAGACCCAGTACTTC
NA	NA	TRBJ1-4	TRBV5-6	15	CASSSTGQANEKLFF	TGTGCCAGCAGCTCTACTGGGCAAGCTAATGAAAAACTGTTTTTT
TRBD1	NA	TRBJ1-1	TRBV30	14	CAWSVQGEATKAFF	TGTGCCTGGAGTGTTCAGGGGGAAGCCACCAAAGCTTTCTTT
TRBD2	NA	TRBJ2-7	TRBV3-1/TRBV3-2	15	CASSQGGLASYEQYF	TGTGCCAGCAGCCAGGGGGGACTAGCCTCCTACGAGCAGTACTTC
TRBD1	NA	TRBJ1-1	TRBV2	14	CASTWLGGETEAFF	TGTGCCAGCACCTGGCTAGGGGGCGAAACTGAAGCTTTCTTT
NA	NA	TRBJ1-1	TRBV11-3	15	CASKGAATLHTEAFF	TGTGCCAGCAAAGGAGCGGCCACCCTTCACACTGAAGCTTTCTTT
NA	NA	TRBJ2-5	TRBV11-2	14	CASSLFSGQETQYF	TGTGCCAGCAGCTTGTTTAGCGGCCAAGAGACCCAGTACTTC